This entry is about one T cell receptor (beta chain). Repertoires were generated with immunoSEQ multiplex PCR, while TCRdb's copy carries only in-frame clones and drops some. The sample consists of about 2.1 million clones, approximately 94% of them appearing once. This specimen belongs to a study of shared clonotypes between healthy human individuals. This CDR3 is 13 amino acids long. The germline CDR1 and CDR2 sequences are SSHAT and FNYEAQ (reference sequence). The V gene lost 2 bases and the J gene lost 4 bases, with 9 bases spanning the gap. Naive-designated CD8 cells lacked CD45RO, were positively enriched for CCR7, and omitted terminally differentiated effector memory CD45RA+ cells.

This clonotype originated in a man younger than 35 in good health. Some clones in this sample may be carry-over from other donors' samples. Sequencing was performed on naive CD8+ T cells from PBMCs. The chain couples TRBV7-7 to TRBJ2-7; TRBD1 or TRBD2 may be the D gene (5 bases each). CDR3 region: CASSLSWGYEQYF. CDR3 DNA: TGTGCCAGCAGCTTATCTTGGGGGTACGAGCAGTACTTC.